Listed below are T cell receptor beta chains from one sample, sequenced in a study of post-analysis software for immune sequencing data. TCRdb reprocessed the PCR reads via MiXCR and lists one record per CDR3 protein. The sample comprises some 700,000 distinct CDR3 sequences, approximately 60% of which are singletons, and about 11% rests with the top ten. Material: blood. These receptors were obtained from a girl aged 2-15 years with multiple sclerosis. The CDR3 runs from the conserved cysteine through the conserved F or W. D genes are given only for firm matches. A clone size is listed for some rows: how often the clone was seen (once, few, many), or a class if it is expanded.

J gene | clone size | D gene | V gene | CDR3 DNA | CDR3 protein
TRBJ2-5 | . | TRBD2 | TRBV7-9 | TGTGCCAGCAGCTTAGCCGGGACTAGCTCAGAGACCCAGTACTTC | CASSLAGTSSETQYF
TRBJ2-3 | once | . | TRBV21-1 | TGTGCCAGCAGCAAAGCTCCTCTACGAGCGGGGGATCCGAATACGCAGTATTTT | CASSKAPLRAGDPNTQYF
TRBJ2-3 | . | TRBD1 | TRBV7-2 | TGTGCCAGTAGGACAGGGCCAGATACGCAGTATTTT | CASRTGPDTQYF
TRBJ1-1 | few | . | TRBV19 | TGTGCCAGTAGGGCGAACACTGAAGCTTTCTTT | CASRANTEAFF
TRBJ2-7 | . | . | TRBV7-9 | TGTGCCAGCAGCTTCCAGGGGAACGAGCAGTACTTC | CASSFQGNEQYF
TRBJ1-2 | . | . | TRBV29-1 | TGCAGCGTCCGAACCCCTTGGGAAGGGGAAGAAAGGAATGGCTACACCTTC | CSVRTPWEGEERNGYTF
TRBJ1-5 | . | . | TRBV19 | TGTGCCAGTGCTGCGAACGGGGGAAGAGGACAGCCCCAGCATTTT | CASAANGGRGQPQHF
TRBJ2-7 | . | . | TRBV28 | TGTGCCAGCAGTTTAGATCAGTTGCCCGAGCAGTACTTC | CASSLDQLPEQYF
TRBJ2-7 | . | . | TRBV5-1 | TGCGCCAGCAGCTTGGCCGCCGGGACAAGGCCATACGAGCAGTACTTC | CASSLAAGTRPYEQYF
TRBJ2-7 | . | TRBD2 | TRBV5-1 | TGCGCCAGCAGCAGGGGACTAGCGGACCCCTACGAGCAGTACTTC | CASSRGLADPYEQYF
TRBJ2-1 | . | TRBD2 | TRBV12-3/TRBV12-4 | TGTGCCAGCAGCCTTATACTAGCGGGATACAATGAGCAGTTCTTC | CASSLILAGYNEQFF
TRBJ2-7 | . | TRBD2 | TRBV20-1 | TGCAGTGCTAGGCGGGAGGAGGAAGACGAGCAGTACTTC | CSARREEEDEQYF
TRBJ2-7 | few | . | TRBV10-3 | TGTGCCATCAGCGGGACACCCTATATCTACGAGCAGTACTTC | CAISGTPYIYEQYF
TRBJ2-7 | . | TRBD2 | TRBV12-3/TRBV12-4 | TGTGCCAGCAGTCTCTCTAGCGGGAGGTCCCACGAGCAGTACTTC | CASSLSSGRSHEQYF
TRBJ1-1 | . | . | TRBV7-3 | TGTGCCAGCAGCTTGGACAGTTTGTATTCTGAAGCTTTCTTT | CASSLDSLYSEAFF
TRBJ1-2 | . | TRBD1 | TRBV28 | TGTGCCAGCAGGTCCGGGACAGGGGTTACGCGCTATGGCTACACCTTC | CASRSGTGVTRYGYTF
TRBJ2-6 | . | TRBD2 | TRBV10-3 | TGTGCCATCAGGGATAGACTAGCGGGAGGCACCGGGGCCAACGTCCTGACTTTC | CAIRDRLAGGTGANVLTF
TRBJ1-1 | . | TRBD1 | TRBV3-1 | TGTGCCAGCAGCCAGACAGGGACCTTCAATGAAGCTTTCTTT | CASSQTGTFNEAFF
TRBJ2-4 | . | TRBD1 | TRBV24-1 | TGTGCCACCAGTGATTCGTTCGGACAGGGGGCGGAAAACATTCAGTACTTC | CATSDSFGQGAENIQYF
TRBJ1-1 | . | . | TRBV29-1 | TGCAGCGTTGAGTCCGGGATGAACACTGAAGCTTTCTTT | CSVESGMNTEAFF
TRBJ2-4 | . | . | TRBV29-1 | TGCAGCGTCGGCGGACGAAGAAACATTCAGTACTTC | CSVGGRRNIQYF
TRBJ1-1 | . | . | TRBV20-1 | TGCAGTGCTCACCCTCCTCAGGGATACACTGAAGCTTTCTTT | CSAHPPQGYTEAFF
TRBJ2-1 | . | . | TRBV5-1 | TGCGCCAGCAACCCCGGCACGTACGGGGCCAATGAGCAGTTCTTC | CASNPGTYGANEQFF
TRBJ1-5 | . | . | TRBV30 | TGTGCCTGGAGCCCAAACAATCAGCCCCAGCATTTT | CAWSPNNQPQHF
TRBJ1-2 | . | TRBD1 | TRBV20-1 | TGCAGTGCTAGAGAGGGCAGGGGGATCTATGGCTACACCTTC | CSAREGRGIYGYTF
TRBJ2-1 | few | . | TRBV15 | TGTGCCACCAGCAGAGAAGGTAGCGGGCAGTTCTTC | CATSREGSGQFF
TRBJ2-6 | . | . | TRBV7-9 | TGTGCCAGCAGCTCCCGACAGCGATTCTCTGGGGCCAACGTCCTGACTTTC | CASSSRQRFSGANVLTF
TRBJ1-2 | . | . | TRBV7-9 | TGTGCCAGCAGCCAGGCCGGTACCCTCGCTTATGGCTACACCTTC | CASSQAGTLAYGYTF
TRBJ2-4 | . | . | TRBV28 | TGTGCCAGCAGGACCCCAGACGGGCCTAACATTCAGTACTTC | CASRTPDGPNIQYF
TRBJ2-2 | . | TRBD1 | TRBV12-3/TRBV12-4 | TGTGCCAGCAGTACCGGGACAGGGGCTACCGGGGAGCTGTTTTTT | CASSTGTGATGELFF
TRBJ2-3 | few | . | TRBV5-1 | TGCGCCAGCAGCTTAGGAACGCGGAGCACAGATACGCAGTATTTT | CASSLGTRSTDTQYF
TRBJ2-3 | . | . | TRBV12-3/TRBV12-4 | TGTGCCAGCAGATCCCTAGGGAAGGGCACAGATACGCAGTATTTT | CASRSLGKGTDTQYF
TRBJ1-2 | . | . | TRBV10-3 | TGTGCCACCAGTGAGTCGAGAGGGGTTTGGATGGGCTACACCTTC | CATSESRGVWMGYTF
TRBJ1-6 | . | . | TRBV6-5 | TGTGCCAGCTACCCTCGTCGGGGATCACCCCTCCACTTT | CASYPRRGSPLHF
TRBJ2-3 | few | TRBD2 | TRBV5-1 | TGCGCCAGCAGCTTCCTTCCCGGACTAGCGGGAACGGCTAGCACAGATACGCAGTATTTT | CASSFLPGLAGTASTDTQYF
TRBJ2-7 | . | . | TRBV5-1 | TGCGCCAGTGCTACAGGCTCGACCCTTTCCTACGAGCAGTACTTC | CASATGSTLSYEQYF
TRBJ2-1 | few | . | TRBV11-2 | TGTGCCAGCAGATTACACAGGGCGGGTTACAATGAGCAGTTCTTC | CASRLHRAGYNEQFF
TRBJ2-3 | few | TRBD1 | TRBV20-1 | TGCAGTGCTTCAGGGGGATACACAGATACGCAGTATTTT | CSASGGYTDTQYF
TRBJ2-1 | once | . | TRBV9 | TGTGCCAGCAGCGTAAACGCCGCTGTTCGCTCCTACAATGAGCAGTTCTTC | CASSVNAAVRSYNEQFF
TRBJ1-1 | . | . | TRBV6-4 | TGTGCCAGCAGTGCCACCGAGGACCCGGGCACTGAAGCTTTCTTT | CASSATEDPGTEAFF
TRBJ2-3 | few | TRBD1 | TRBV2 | TGTGCCAGCATTAAGGACAGGGTCACCACAGATACGCAGTATTTT | CASIKDRVTTDTQYF
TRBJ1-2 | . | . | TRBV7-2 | TGTGCCAGCAGCTTAGTTAGAGGGGCAGGAGGCCACACCTTC | CASSLVRGAGGHTF
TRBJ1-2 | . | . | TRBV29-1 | TGCAGCGTTGACGTAGGGGGCTATGGCTACACCTTC | CSVDVGGYGYTF
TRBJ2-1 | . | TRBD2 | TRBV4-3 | TGCGCCAGCAGCCAAGAGTTAGGACGGGGGGGATACAATGAGCAGTTCTTC | CASSQELGRGGYNEQFF
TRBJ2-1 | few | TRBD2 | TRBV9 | TGTGCCAGCAGCGGACTAGCGGGAGGGGCCTACAATGAGCAGTTCTTC | CASSGLAGGAYNEQFF
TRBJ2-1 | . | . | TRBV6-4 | TGTACCAGCAGTGAGATTGGCTCCTACAATGAGCAGTTCTTC | CTSSEIGSYNEQFF
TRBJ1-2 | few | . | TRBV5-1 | TGCGCCAGCAGCTCCTTAACAGGGTCCTATGGCTACACCTTC | CASSSLTGSYGYTF
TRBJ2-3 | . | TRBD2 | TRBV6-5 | TGTGCCAGCGGTGGAGGGGAGGGAGATACGCAGTATTTT | CASGGGEGDTQYF
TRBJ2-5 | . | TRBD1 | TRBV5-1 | TGCGCCAGCAGCTCGGACAGGGTTCGAGAGACCCAGTACTTC | CASSSDRVRETQYF
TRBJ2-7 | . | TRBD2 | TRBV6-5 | TGTGCCAGCAGTTACTCGATATTGCGGGAGGCCTCGCCCTACGAGCAGTACTTC | CASSYSILREASPYEQYF
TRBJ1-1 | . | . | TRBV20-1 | TGCAGTGCTAGGTCTACTATGAACACTGAAGCTTTCTTT | CSARSTMNTEAFF
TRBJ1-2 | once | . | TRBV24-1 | TGTGCCACCAGTGATGATGGGACGTCCGGCTACACCTTC | CATSDDGTSGYTF
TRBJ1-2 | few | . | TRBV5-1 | TGCGCCAGCAGGTATAACAGCAACTATGGCTACACCTTC | CASRYNSNYGYTF
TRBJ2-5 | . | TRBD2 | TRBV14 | TGTGCCAGCAGCCAAGTAGCGGGGGAACAAGAGACCCAGTACTTC | CASSQVAGEQETQYF
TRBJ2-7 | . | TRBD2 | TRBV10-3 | TGTGCCATCACCGCAGAACCGGGACTAGCGGGAGGAGGCGAGCAGTACTTC | CAITAEPGLAGGGEQYF
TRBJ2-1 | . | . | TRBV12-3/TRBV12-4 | TGTGCCAGCAGTTTCTCCGTAGGGCCCAGGGATGAGCAGTTCTTC | CASSFSVGPRDEQFF
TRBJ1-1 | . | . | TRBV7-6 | TGTGCCAGCAGCTTCTATGAGAACACTGAAGCTTTCTTT | CASSFYENTEAFF
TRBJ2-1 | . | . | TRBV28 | TGTGCCAGCAGTCCCGTTTCCGGTGGATCCTACAATGAGCAGTTCTTC | CASSPVSGGSYNEQFF
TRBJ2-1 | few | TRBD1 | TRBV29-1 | TGCAGCGTTACAGGGGGGAATTACAATGAGCAGTTCTTC | CSVTGGNYNEQFF